The following is a TCR beta chain sequence with its context. Other DNA sequences in this specimen translate into the identical CDR3. Sample treatment: preoperative locoregional IRX-2 cytokine immunotherapy. Preoperative locoregional IRX-2 cytokine immunotherapy was tested in the phase Ib source study. The V gene's germline CDR1 is LGHNT and CDR2 FRNRAP. The CDR3 length is 13 residues. With 6 bases removed from V and 2 bases from J, the gap between germline ends came to 10 bases. The data belong to a study of preoperative IRX-2 immunotherapy in early breast cancer. The protocol was immunoSEQ multiplex PCR, while the TCRdb copy is restricted to in-frame clones and leaves out a portion. The sample lists 25,000 to 30,000 clones, 70% to 85% occurring once.

This material was collected from a patient treated with IRX-2 immunotherapy. The sequence derives from a human donor with breast cancer. The J gene is TRBJ2-5, the V gene TRBV12-5, with D unresolved. CDR3 in DNA: TGTGCTAGTGGCTTGTGGCCACAAGAGACCCAGTACTTC. It specifies CASGLWPQETQYF.